The sequence of this T cell receptor beta chain was determined in a study of shared clonotypes between healthy human individuals (TCRdb year 2020). General notes on the study: The cohort comprised a couple of women and a few men aged 18 to 49 years. For each donor, three plates each were used for CD4 naive and CD4 memory, two plates were used for CD8 naive, and one plate was used for CD8 memory. Per donor, leukapheresis produced somewhere between about 0.94 and 9.5 billion PBMCs. To increase sequencing depth and limit assay-specific biases, TCR repertoire library preparation and sequencing were carried out by different laboratories using diverse techniques. Blood TCR repertoires of 5 or 6 healthy adults were deeply sequenced to estimate repertoire size and the extent of clonotype sharing between individuals.

The study at large found these results: Estimated clonotype richness was generally larger for naive than for memory subsets. Sharing across a few donors was observed for roughly 5.4% of naive CD4, 3% to 3.5% of naive CD8, about 2.5% of memory CD4, and around 0.4% of memory CD8 clonotypes. Incomplete sequencing was indicated by rarefaction of sorted-subset datasets, despite the large sequencing depth. Pairwise subsampling led to the expectation that sequencing depth would affect the degree of clonotype sharing among donors. Because the study included a small number of donors, the genetic and exposure-history diversity represented was limited. Only blood was sampled, and tissue TCR repertoires likely differ from those in blood. Compared with non-shared clonotypes, the clonotypes found in all four sorted-subset donors had higher generation probabilities.

The donors were healthy, HIV-negative adults with no recently reported acute infections or vaccinations. All donors were Caucasian adults living in Nashville, Tennessee, USA. CD4+ T cells were enriched by magnetic negative selection; naive cells were then positively selected on CD45RA, and the negative fraction formed the memory subset. Blood was obtained by leukapheresis, after which PBMCs were separated by Ficoll-Histopaque density gradient centrifugation and cryopreserved in liquid nitrogen vapor phase. Analytical flow cytometry was used to check the purity and quantity of every magnetically sorted T cell population. Genomic DNA was isolated from each sorted fraction and quantified by UV absorbance on a Nanodrop 2000c. In the germline V gene, CDR1 corresponds to MGHRA and CDR2 to YSYEKL. The V end gives up 8 bases and the J end 3 bases, leaving 9 bases in the junction not matched to a gene. The CDR3 goes from the cysteine to the phenylalanine over 14 residues. Just CDR3 DNA is preserved here, 42 bases in frame from base 1.

Using the deep immunoSEQ assay, TCR CDR3 regions were amplified from genomic DNA by multiplex PCR. Extracted genomic DNA from each cell subset was distributed evenly across all wells of several immunoSEQ 96-well plates, and each plate was treated as a replicate. For sorted subsets, each replicate PCR was loaded with 200 ng genomic DNA, equivalent to approximately 27,000 T cell genomes. Purified libraries were quantified with a Qubit 3.0 fluorometer, sized on a Bioanalyzer 2100, and re-quantified with the KAPA Library Quantification kit. Each immunoSEQ 96-well plate was sequenced on its own single-read 150-cycle Illumina NextSeq 550 flow cell. Under the source paper's analysis protocol: Because the immunoSEQ output held only junctional sequences and lacked quality scores, the filtering could not match the filtering applied to full-length reads. Sequences were annotated with PyIR, a Python wrapper for IgBLAST v1.9, and V/J genes and CDR3 were assigned using IMGT germline references. Reads were filtered out if the reads had weak V/J assignments (E-value above 1e-6), no CDR3, stop codons, out-of-frame junctions, or ambiguous translated residues. A V3J clonotype was defined by an identical inferred V gene, J gene, and CDR3 amino acid sequence. The percentage overlap between two repertoires was calculated by dividing the number of shared unique clonotypes by the size of the smaller repertoire. Three approaches were used to assess repertoire richness: RTK rarefaction, the Chao1 estimator, and Recon v2.1 estimates of unobserved clonotypes. For all TCRbeta clonotypes obtained by the gDNA method from four donors, generation probabilities were computed with OLGA. The source is immuneACCESS, and TCRdb retained only in-frame sequences with V and J called. Part of the clones is not carried over; for the studies checked, unresolved V genes explain less than half of this, and the remainder is unexplained. V and J calls and clone size come straight from that table; D and trimming were deduced from the DNA. This sample has some 980,000 clones in its table, and 60% to 85% of those were observed once. Together, the top ten hold around 1.4% of the sample.

As regards this clone: The antigen this receptor binds is unknown. The input lacks base qualities; no much larger clone sits a single base away.

The sequence derives from a man between 18 and 29 years old in good health. Sequencing used memory CD4+ T cells sorted from blood. Explained via the paper, the cell subset or site label denotes: CD45RA-negative fraction. The chain joins TRBV4-1 to TRBJ1-1, and 7 bases in between align with TRBD1. The DNA sequence follows: TGCGCCAGCCGGACCACAGGGGCGGACACTGAAGCTTTCTTT. The resulting protein is CASRTTGADTEAFF.